One and the same sample provided the 32 T cell receptor beta chains below, sequenced in a study of technical replicates of blood from a few donors. Method: immunoSEQ multiplex PCR; TCRdb's copy keeps in-frame clones and lacks some. The table records almost 90,000 clones, 95% of them present only once. The material sequenced was T cells isolated from PBMCs. The source is a human donor in good health.

In this sample, this clone turned up once. The rearrangement links TRBV6-6 to TRBJ2-7; 8 bases agree with TRBD2. After removal of 2 bases from V and 5 bases from J, the junction contained 8 bases not matched to a gene. The CDR3 runs 15 residues. Germline assignment: CDR1 MNHNY and CDR2 SVGAGI (reference sequence). The DNA of the CDR3 is TGTGCCAGCAGTTACCCTCAAGGAGCGGGAGACGAGCAGTACTTC. Protein: CASSYPQGAGDEQYF.

This chain uses TRBV7-2 with TRBJ1-2; weak D call: TRBD1 (5 bases). Looked up from germline, CDR1 is SGHTA and CDR2 is FQGNSA. The CDR3 spans 14 residues. The V end was cut by 4 bases, the J end by 4 bases, with 13 bases between. The CDR3 DNA is TGTGCCAGCAGCTCGAGGACACCCCTCTATGGCTACACCTTC. This codes for CASSSRTPLYGYTF.

About this clone: The CDR3 carries no conserved terminal phenylalanine or tryptophan, so it likely arises from a read error. Because the CDR3's place on the DNA is in doubt, the DNA is left out and the CDR3 is given as listed by TCRdb. The chain has TRBV6-1 and TRBJ2-3; the D call TRBD2 from the table was never checked on the DNA. Germline CDR1 MNHNS, CDR2 SASEGT. Inclusive of both ends, the CDR3 amounts to 11 amino acids. The CDR3 region is CASSEAPGLAV.

The chain links TRBV11-3 to TRBJ2-1; D may be TRBD2 (6 bases). This CDR3 has 13 amino acids. The germline V gene encodes CDR1 SGHNT and CDR2 YENEEA. Trimming removed 2 bases from V and 10 bases from J, with 12 bases in between. CDR3 in amino acids: CASSLRREGEQFF. In DNA, the CDR3 is TGTGCCAGCAGCTTAAGGAGGGAAGGGGAGCAGTTCTTC.

The V gene is TRBV30, the J gene TRBJ1-2; D is perhaps TRBD1 (6 bases). CDR3 size: 12 residues. Germline V lookup: CDR1 GTSNPN, CDR2 SVGIG (reference sequence). Trimming shortened V by 1 base and J by 4 bases, and 7 bases separated the two germline ends. The CDR3 here is CAWSGTAYGYTF. DNA of the CDR3: TGTGCCTGGAGTGGGACAGCCTATGGCTACACCTTC.

CDR3 in DNA: TGTGCCAGCAGCTTGGACAGCTACTCCTACAATGAGCAGTTCTTC. Its protein product is CASSLDSYSYNEQFF. The chain combines TRBV5-4 with TRBJ2-1; D is undetermined. The V end lost 0 bases, the J end lost 0 bases, and 7 bases lay between the germline ends. This CDR3 region has 15 residues. Germline-derived CDR1 and CDR2 are SGHNT and YYREEE (reference sequence).

The chain couples TRBV10-3 to TRBJ2-7, with 7 bases matching TRBD2. The length of the CDR3 is 13 residues. CDR1 ENHRY and CDR2 SYGVKD come from the germline V gene. V trimming: 6 bases; J trimming: 2 bases; junction bases outside the gene matches: 4. CDR3 residues: CAIRSREAYEQYF. CDR3 sequence (DNA): TGTGCCATCAGATCCCGGGAGGCCTACGAGCAGTACTTC.

The chain recombines TRBV6-5 with TRBJ2-7, with 10 bases lining up with TRBD1. With 4 bases clipped from V and 0 bases from J, the junction kept 6 bases outside the gene matches. Germline CDR1 MNHEY, CDR2 SVGAGI. This CDR3 spans 16 amino acids. In nucleotides, the CDR3 is TGTGCCAGCAGTTTCTCTTGGACAGGGGGCTCCTACGAGCAGTACTTC. Protein product: CASSFSWTGGSYEQYF.

This rearrangement joins TRBV19 to TRBJ1-4, with 9 bases identical to TRBD1. The CDR3 consists of 16 residues. The junction had 11 bases not matched to a gene; V was cut back by 10 bases and J by 2 bases. The germline CDR1 and CDR2 sequences are LNHDA and SQIVND (reference sequence). This chain's CDR3 is CAIASPGTGTNEKLFF. CDR3 nucleotide sequence: TGTGCCATTGCTAGTCCCGGGACAGGGACTAATGAAAAACTGTTTTTT.

This sequence joins TRBV27 and TRBJ2-1, with D possibly matching TRBD2 (5 bases). The CDR3 consists of 14 residues. Germline V gene data show CDR1 as MNHEY and CDR2 as SMNVEV (reference sequence). Trimming removed 5 bases from V and 7 bases from J, with 15 bases in between. The CDR3, as DNA: TGTGCCAGCAGTACCCCTAGAGGGCTAAATGAGCAGTTCTTC. It yields the protein CASSTPRGLNEQFF.

The CDR3 reads CASSKGLAPHEQYF. The CDR3 DNA is TGTGCCAGCAGCAAGGGACTAGCTCCCCACGAGCAGTACTTC. The chain has TRBV5-6 and TRBJ2-7, with TRBD2 matching 9 bases. This CDR3 is built from 14 residues. Germline assignment: CDR1 SGHDT and CDR2 YYEEEE. V trimming: 4 bases; J trimming: 5 bases; junction bases outside the gene matches: 7.

The rearrangement joins TRBV5-1 to TRBJ2-5; 7 bases fit TRBD1. This CDR3 has 15 residues. CDR1 is SGHRS, CDR2 YFSETQ, per germline. V lost 2 bases to trimming and J lost 3 bases; unmatched junction nucleotides: 7. The CDR3 reads CASSFRGGREETQYF. CDR3 nucleotides: TGCGCCAGCAGCTTTCGAGGGGGCAGGGAAGAGACCCAGTACTTC.

The chain uses TRBV15 and TRBJ2-3; 9 nucleotides line up with TRBD2. The germline V gene has CDR1 LNHNV and CDR2 YYDKDF (reference sequence). Trimming took 6 bases from V and 6 from J; bases not matched to a gene: 10. The CDR3 contains 15 residues. The CDR3 bases are TGTGCCACCAGAGAAGAGCGGGAGGTGGCGGATACGCAGTATTTT. Translation gives CATREEREVADTQYF. Looking up the rest from reference TRBV15 and TRBJ2-3 gives the full variable domain: DAMVIQNPRYQVTQFGKPVTLSCSQTLNHNVMYWYQQKSSQAPKLLFHYYDKDFNNEADTPDNFQSRRPNTSFCFLDIRSPGLGDTAMYLCATREEREVADTQYFGPGTRLTVL.

This chain connects TRBV7-9 to TRBJ1-2, with D possibly matching TRBD1 (6 bases). With 5 bases removed from V and 8 bases from J, the gap between germline ends came to 9 bases. The CDR3 covers 11 residues. Germline loops: CDR1 SEHNR, CDR2 FQNEAQ (reference sequence). The CDR3 bases are TGTGCCAGCAGCATACAGGGCGGCTACACCTTC. This codes for CASSIQGGYTF.

V gene TRBV5-6 combines with J gene TRBJ1-4; TRBD1 aligns across 7 bases. V lost 3 bases to trimming and J lost 6 bases; unmatched junction nucleotides: 11. The CDR3 has 16 residues. Germline CDR1 is SGHDT and CDR2 is YYEEEE. The CDR3 region has the DNA TGTGCCAGCAGCTACATCCACAGGGGTTTAGATGAAAAACTGTTTTTT. Amino acids: CASSYIHRGLDEKLFF.

The chain links TRBV7-9 to TRBJ1-2; D gene unclear. The germline V gene encodes CDR1 SEHNR and CDR2 FQNEAQ (reference sequence). The CDR3 covers 12 residues. V was clipped by 2 bases and J by 7 bases, with 8 bases between them. As DNA, the CDR3 is TGTGCCAGCAGCTTAAGTACCGGTGGCTACACCTTC. This encodes CASSLSTGGYTF.

The J gene is TRBJ1-5, the V gene TRBV2, with D possibly matching TRBD1 (6 bases). Trimming cost V 2 bases and J 5 bases, with 7 bases left between them. The CDR3 sequence is 13 residues long. The germline V gene has CDR1 SNHLY and CDR2 FYNNEI. CDR3 protein: CASSEQGHQPQHF. The CDR3 DNA reads as TGTGCCAGCAGTGAACAGGGGCATCAGCCCCAGCATTTT. The complete variable domain, with remaining parts taken from reference TRBV2 and TRBJ1-5, reads EPEVTQTPSHQVTQMGQEVILRCVPISNHLYFYWYRQILGQKVEFLVSFYNNEISEKSEIFDDQFSVERPDGSNFTLKIRSTKLEDSAMYFCASSEQGHQPQHFGDGTRLSIL.

The V and J genes are TRBV9 and TRBJ2-5, with D maybe TRBD2 (6 bases). CDR3 length: 15 amino acids. V was trimmed by 1 base and J by 3 bases, leaving 13 bases between them. The germline CDR1 and CDR2 sequences are SGDLS and YYNGEE. The CDR3 DNA follows: TGTGCCAGCAGCGTATATCTGAGGAGGGAAGAGACCCAGTACTTC. Residues: CASSVYLRREETQYF.

The V call is TRBV25-1, the J call TRBJ2-1; D is undetermined. In germline, CDR1 is MGHDK, CDR2 SYGVNS. V was clipped by 8 bases and J by 9 bases, with 14 bases between them. The CDR3 is 12 residues long. The CDR3 reads CASGPSSTEQFF. As DNA, the CDR3 is TGTGCCAGCGGGCCCTCGAGTACTGAGCAGTTCTTC.

This chain joins TRBV28 and TRBJ2-7, with 12 positions matching TRBD2. J was trimmed by 1 base and V by 5 bases; bases with no gene match: 6. The CDR3 is made up of 16 amino acids. The germline gives CDR1 MDHEN, CDR2 SYDVKM. This chain's CDR3 is CASSPFLAGGSYEQYF. The CDR3 coding sequence is TGTGCCAGCAGTCCGTTCCTAGCGGGAGGGTCCTACGAGCAGTACTTC.

The chain couples TRBV6-5 to TRBJ2-4; the D is unclear. The V gene's germline CDR1 is MNHEY and CDR2 SVGAGI. Trimming left V 6 bases short and J 1 base short, with 13 bases between. The CDR3 loop spans 15 amino acids. The CDR3 DNA sequence: TGTGCCAGCAGGGGCAGTCTTGGGGCCAAAAACATTCAGTACTTC. Residues: CASRGSLGAKNIQYF.

The gene calls are TRBV10-2 and TRBJ1-5; 8 bases agree with TRBD1. The length of the CDR3 is 13 residues. V lost 4 bases, J lost 7 bases, and 3 bases stayed unmatched. Germline values: CDR1 WSHSY, CDR2 SAAADI. In DNA, the CDR3 is TGCGCCAGCAGTGGAGACAGGGGCCAGCCCCAGCATTTT. Translated: CASSGDRGQPQHF.

The V call is TRBV10-3, the J call TRBJ2-5; TRBD1 agrees at 11 bases. The CDR3 is 15 amino acids. J was trimmed by 4 bases and V by 0 bases; bases with no gene match: 1. From germline, CDR1 is ENHRY and CDR2 SYGVKD. This CDR3 reads CAISESGQGAETQYF. Written as DNA, the CDR3 is TGTGCCATCAGTGAGTCTGGACAGGGGGCAGAGACCCAGTACTTC.

The genes are TRBV4-2 and TRBJ1-2; D not certain. The V gene's germline CDR1 is LGHNA and CDR2 YNFKEQ. The CDR3 sequence is 15 residues long. V dropped 4 bases and J dropped 2 bases, with 14 bases sitting between them. CDR3 loop: CASSPGSLANYGYTF. CDR3 DNA sequence: TGTGCCAGCAGCCCGGGGTCCCTCGCCAACTATGGCTACACCTTC.

This rearrangement joins TRBV2 to TRBJ1-1, with unresolved D. CDR3 length: 15 amino acids. Looked up from germline, CDR1 is SNHLY and CDR2 is FYNNEI. Trimming pared 3 bases from V and 0 bases from J, leaving 11 bases between. CDR3 in amino acids: CASSDSLVMNTEAFF. CDR3 sequence (DNA): TGTGCCAGCAGTGACTCTTTAGTCATGAACACTGAAGCTTTCTTT.

The V call is TRBV4-3, the J call TRBJ2-7; 7 bases map to TRBD2. The CDR3 is 15 amino acids. V shed 0 bases and J 4 bases; nucleotides not matched to a gene: 6. Germline assignment: CDR1 LGHNA and CDR2 YSLEER. CDR3 in amino acids: CASSQDGSGIYEQYF. DNA of the CDR3: TGCGCCAGCAGCCAAGATGGAAGCGGGATTTACGAGCAGTACTTC.

The chain joins TRBV6-6 to TRBJ2-1; D not certain. Trimming left V 1 base short and J 7 bases short, with 5 bases between. The CDR3 totals 12 residues. The V gene's germline CDR1 is MNHNY and CDR2 SVGAGI (reference sequence). Written as DNA, the CDR3 is TGTGCCAGCAGTTACTTTAATAATGAGCAGTTCTTC. It encodes CASSYFNNEQFF.

The CDR3 here is CASSQDSLYEQYF. The CDR3, as DNA: TGTGCCAGCAGCCAAGATAGCCTCTACGAGCAGTACTTC. The V gene is TRBV14, the J gene TRBJ2-7; D unresolved. Germline V lookup: CDR1 SGHDN, CDR2 FVKESK. This CDR3 is built from 13 residues. Trimming shortened V by 0 bases and J by 3 bases, and 6 bases separated the two germline ends.

This chain joins TRBV19 and TRBJ2-7, with 11 bases that match TRBD2. The CDR3 extends over 15 amino acids. The germline V gene encodes CDR1 LNHDA and CDR2 SQIVND (reference sequence). V shed 3 bases and J 7 bases; nucleotides not matched to a gene: 8. CDR3 in DNA: TGTGCCAGTAGTATTAGCGGGAGGGCCCTCAGGGAGCAGTACTTC. Translated, it gives CASSISGRALREQYF. The whole variable domain, remainder taken from reference TRBV19 and TRBJ2-7, is DGGITQSPKYLFRKEGQNVTLSCEQNLNHDAMYWYRQDPGQGLRLIYYSQIVNDFQKGDIAEGYSVSREKKESFPLTVTSAQKNPTAFYLCASSISGRALREQYFGPGTRLTVT.

This chain connects TRBV4-2 to TRBJ2-7; possible D gene TRBD2, 6 bases. This CDR3 spans 15 amino acids. V was clipped by 0 bases and J by 2 bases, with 11 bases between them. Per germline, CDR1 LGHNA and CDR2 YNFKEQ. The CDR3 reads CASSQDPGDPYEQYF. The CDR3 DNA reads TGTGCCAGCAGCCAAGATCCGGGGGATCCCTACGAGCAGTACTTC.

V and J are TRBV6-1 and TRBJ1-1, with D hard to call. With 1 base removed from V and 5 bases from J, the gap between germline ends came to 14 bases. CDR1 is MNHNS and CDR2 is SASEGT in the germline V gene. The CDR3 covers 15 residues. The CDR3 reads CASSEVRELRTEAFF. For the CDR3, the DNA is TGTGCCAGCAGTGAAGTAAGGGAGTTAAGGACTGAAGCTTTCTTT.

The J gene is TRBJ2-7, the V gene TRBV7-9; 8 nucleotides line up with TRBD2. The CDR3 has 14 amino acids. CDR1 and CDR2 (germline): SEHNR, FQNEAQ (reference sequence). V dropped 1 base and J dropped 6; count of bases not matched to a gene: 5. As DNA, the CDR3 is TGTGCCAGCAGCTTAGTAAGCGGGAGTCCCGAGCAGTACTTC. As protein: CASSLVSGSPEQYF.